The present T cell receptor (beta chain) was sequenced within a study of a mutant IDH1 vaccine in newly diagnosed glioma. As for the study in general: Treated individuals were around 60% male and about 38% female, averaging roughly 44 years of age. Most had both radiotherapy and temozolomide beforehand; others had only one.

This clone has a handful of counts. Antigen: not known. Generated by immunoSEQ multiplex PCR, the TCRdb table keeps only in-frame clones and is missing some. The table records around 50,000 clones, 78% of them present only once. The CDR3 consists of 19 residues. Germline V CDR1 and CDR2: SNHLY, FYNNEI. V was clipped by 2 bases and J by 0 bases; unmatched bases: 10. Time point described: week 5, during vaccination. Every vaccination contained 300 ug of the mutant IDH1 20-mer peptide and was paired with topical imiquimod. The starting material was PBMCs, obtained from a glioma patient whose treatment included an IDH1 peptide vaccine. This rearrangement joins TRBV2 to TRBJ2-6; 7 bases match TRBD2. This clonotype was obtained from a man in his fifties with glioma. CDR3 nucleotides: TGTGCCAGCAGTGAATCGGGGGGTCCTACTCGCTCTGGGGCCAACGTCCTGACTTTC. As protein: CASSESGGPTRSGANVLTF.